This T cell receptor beta chain was identified during a study of T cells expressing NK-cell markers. As for the study in general: Obtained from sorted CD3+CD56+NKG2C+, CD3+CD56+NKG2C- and CD3+CD56-NKG2C+ T cells were the TCR beta repertoires. Most of the eight sequenced donors were HCMV-seropositive; one was seronegative. The study's findings and limits: There were a handful of donors in whom these clonotypes also led the CD3+CD56-NKG2C+ fraction. There remained a lack of clarity about HCMV specificity of expanded NKG2C+ T cell clones.

The CDR3 loop spans 14 amino acids. Per the germline V gene, CDR1 is SGHDT and CDR2 is YYEEEE. Comments on this clonotype: The antigen remains unidentified.

Reanalyzing the 5' RACE reads, TCRdb keeps one entry per CDR3 protein, without DNA. The sample includes 500,000 to 600,000 distinct CDR3 sequences. This clonotype was obtained from a man between 18 and 35 years old in good health. This chain joins TRBV5-6 and TRBJ1-1. Sequencing was performed on blood T cells: a sorted CD56 or NKG2C T cell subset, CD4+ or CD8+ T cells, or bulk PBMC T cells (not recorded which). The CDR3 loop is CASSLGLGNTEAFF.